The 8 T cell receptor beta chains below come from one sample, sequenced in a study of blood T cells in healthy people across ages. With a J-beta primer mix and a sample-barcoded 5' primer, a second PCR ran about 7 to 12 cycles. TCRdb processed the 5' RACE reads anew with MiXCR; each CDR3 protein has one entry. The data show about 720,000 distinct CDR3 sequences, 20% to 25% seen once. The data also belong to a second study, concerning T cells of mothers and their children.

Sequencing was done on a sample of blood. These receptors all stem from a boy aged 5-17 years in good health.

This clonotype came up a few times. The chain employs TRBV28 and TRBJ2-6; D gene unclear. The germline gives CDR1 MDHEN, CDR2 SYDVKM. Trimming shortened V by 8 bases and J by 0 bases, and 17 bases separated the two germline ends. This CDR3 has 17 amino acids. CDR3 amino acids: CASSPFPRSSGANVLTF. The CDR3 DNA sequence: TGTGCCAGCTCTCCCTTTCCTCGGAGCTCTGGGGCCAACGTCCTGACTTTC.

At least ten counts were recorded for this clonotype. The V gene is TRBV12-3 or TRBV12-4, the J gene TRBJ1-4, with 8 bases that match TRBD1. The trim removed 3 bases at V and 5 bases at J, leaving 2 bases unmatched. The CDR3 is 14 amino acids. The CDR3 loop reads CASSLTGANEKLFF. The CDR3 nucleotides read TGTGCCAGCAGTTTGACAGGGGCCAATGAAAAACTGTTTTTT.

In DNA, the CDR3 is TGTGCCAGCAGCTTGGGTGGCAGCGCTACCTATGGCTACACCTTC. Protein sequence: CASSLGGSATYGYTF. The rearrangement links TRBV5-5 to TRBJ1-2, with D unclear. Trimming removed 0 bases at V and 4 bases at J, with 13 bases between. This CDR3 is 15 amino acids long. CDR1 is SGHKS, CDR2 YYEKEE, per germline (reference sequence).

The CDR3 spells CASSQYGAAYTGELFF. CDR3 sequence (DNA): TGTGCCAGCAGCCAATACGGGGCGGCCTACACCGGGGAGCTGTTTTTT. This chain uses TRBV14 with TRBJ2-2; D may match TRBD1 or TRBD2 (5 bases each). Germline loops: CDR1 SGHDN, CDR2 FVKESK. This CDR3 is built from 16 residues. Trimming removed 2 bases from V and 3 bases from J, with 13 bases in between.

This rearrangement joins TRBV5-5 to TRBJ2-5; D may match TRBD1 or TRBD2 (5 bases each). CDR1 is SGHKS, CDR2 YYEKEE, per germline (reference sequence). V gave up 1 base and J gave up 5 bases, with 9 bases separating them. This CDR3 comprises 13 residues. The CDR3 spells CASSLLGTETQYF. In DNA form, the CDR3 reads TGTGCCAGCAGCTTGCTGGGGACGGAGACCCAGTACTTC.

The chain uses TRBV5-1 and TRBJ2-3; D is ambiguous. The germline CDR1 and CDR2 sequences are SGHRS and YFSETQ. The CDR3 consists of 16 residues. Trimming took 0 bases from V and 1 from J, leaving 12 bases between them. DNA of the CDR3: TGCGCCAGCAGCTTGGCCGTCGTCCGGCGCACAGATACGCAGTATTTT. As protein: CASSLAVVRRTDTQYF.

The rearrangement uses TRBV6-6 and TRBJ2-7; the D call may be TRBD1 or TRBD2 (6 bases each). The CDR3 has 15 residues. Looked up from germline, CDR1 is MNHNY and CDR2 is SVGAGI (reference sequence). V was shortened by 6 bases and J by 4 bases, with 19 bases between the two germline ends. The CDR3 here is CASSPRDTGAYEQYF. The DNA for the CDR3 is TGTGCCAGCAGCCCCCGGGACACGGGGGCGTACGAGCAGTACTTC.

This clonotype has more than one count but fewer than ten. The genes are TRBV4-1 and TRBJ2-1; tentatively, D is TRBD2 (6 bases). The J call is uncertain, as TRBJ2-5 better fits the DNA end. The CDR3 is 16 amino acids. Germline V gene data show CDR1 as MGHRA and CDR2 as YSYEKL. The CDR3 spells CASSQDRGTGRETQYF. Written as DNA, the CDR3 is TGCGCCAGCAGCCAAGATCGGGGGACGGGGCGAGAGACCCAGTACTTC.